The next 26 T cell receptor beta chains were all read from a single sample in a study of memory CD4+ T cells and cytomegalovirus serostatus. Profiled with immunoSEQ multiplex PCR; TCRdb holds only in-frame clones, not every one. The repertoire includes over 75,000 clones, 75% to 85% of them detected once, and about 3.5% sits in the top ten. Single viable CD3+CD4+CD8-CD45RO+ cells were sorted as the memory CD4+ T cells. Sequences were obtained from memory CD4+ T cells from blood. Receptors were obtained from an adult in good health and CMV-seropositive.

The chain carries TRBV5-1 and TRBJ2-7, with D unclear. The CDR3 extends over 14 amino acids. Germline V lookup: CDR1 SGHRS, CDR2 YFSETQ. V was clipped by 3 bases and J by 5 bases, with 15 bases between them. The CDR3 region is CASSSNTVGDEQYF. The CDR3 nucleotides are TGCGCCAGCAGCTCAAACACCGTCGGAGACGAGCAGTACTTC. Full variable domain (remainder filled in from reference TRBV5-1 and TRBJ2-7): KAGVTQTPRYLIKTRGQQVTLSCSPISGHRSVSWYQQTPGQGLQFLFEYFSETQRNKGNFPGRFSGRQFSNSRSEMNVSTLELGDSALYLCASSSNTVGDEQYFGPGTRLTVT.

This sequence joins TRBV2 and TRBJ1-4, with 8 bases aligning to TRBD1. Germline trimming cut 6 bases from V and 7 bases from J; bases unmatched to any gene: 13. CDR3 length equals 16 residues. Germline V gene data show CDR1 as SNHLY and CDR2 as FYNNEI. The CDR3: CASRLRPGTGIEKLFF. CDR3 bases: TGTGCCAGCAGGCTGCGTCCCGGGACAGGAATTGAAAAACTGTTTTTT.

This clone was detected only a few times. This rearrangement joins TRBV7-3 to TRBJ1-1; unclear D gene. The ends were cut back, 2 bases at V and 1 base at J, with 8 bases in the middle. The germline V gene encodes CDR1 SGHTA and CDR2 FQGTGA. The CDR3 sequence is 14 residues long. The CDR3 here is CASSLAPPNTEAFF. The CDR3 region has the DNA TGTGCCAGCAGCTTAGCCCCCCCGAACACTGAAGCTTTCTTT.

The rearrangement uses TRBV4-2 and TRBJ1-3; weak D call: TRBD1 (6 bases). This CDR3 spans 15 amino acids. From germline, CDR1 is LGHNA and CDR2 YNFKEQ. V gave up 0 bases and J gave up 4 bases, with 10 bases separating them. The CDR3: CASSQDRDTGNTIYF. DNA of the CDR3: TGTGCCAGCAGCCAAGATAGGGACACAGGAAACACCATATATTTT.

On this clone itself: One end of the junction varies from germline; a read error may be responsible. The chain uses TRBV5-1 and TRBJ2-3, with a possible D match to TRBD2 (6 bases). Germline V gene sequence: CDR1 SGHRS, CDR2 YFSETQ. CDR3 length: 15 amino acids. In DNA form, the CDR3 reads TGCGCCAGCAGCTTGGGCGGCGGGGTGGGAGATGCGCAGTATTTT. Translated, it gives CASSLGGGVGDAQYF.

V and J are TRBV10-3 and TRBJ1-2; 7 bases agree with TRBD1. After removal of 6 bases from V and 2 bases from J, the junction contained 9 bases not matched to a gene. The CDR3 runs to 15 residues. Per the germline V gene, CDR1 is ENHRY and CDR2 is SYGVKD. The CDR3 region has the DNA TGTGCCATCAGAGTGAACAGGGGCTCCAACTATGGCTACACCTTC. It is translated as CAIRVNRGSNYGYTF.

CDR3 sequence reads: CSVRGQEGQPQHF. Here the CDR3 DNA reads TGCAGCGTCAGGGGCCAGGAAGGTCAGCCCCAGCATTTT. The chain carries TRBV29-1 and TRBJ1-5, with a possible D match to TRBD1 (6 bases). Germline V CDR1 and CDR2: SQVTM, ANQGSEA. The V and J ends lost 6 bases and 6 bases respectively, with 15 bases between them. The CDR3 runs 13 residues.

This clone was seen a few times. The CDR3 region is CAISDGGYFYGYTF. CDR3 bases: TGTGCCATCAGTGACGGGGGGTATTTCTATGGCTACACCTTC. The chain employs TRBV10-3 and TRBJ1-2; D perhaps matches TRBD1 (5 bases). Germline V gene data show CDR1 as ENHRY and CDR2 as SYGVKD. The germline V and J ends were trimmed by 3 bases and 4 bases, with 12 bases remaining between them. CDR3 length: 14 residues.

This clone occurred many times. The identical CDR3 is also encoded by other nucleotide sequences in the sample. The chain uses TRBV18 and TRBJ2-7; 8 bases line up with TRBD1. Trimming took 0 bases from V and 4 from J; bases not matched to a gene: 8. This CDR3 is built from 16 residues. Germline CDR1 and CDR2: KGHSH and LQKENI. The CDR3: CASSPPGTGVLYEQYF. CDR3 nucleotides: TGTGCCAGCTCACCACCGGGGACAGGTGTCCTTTACGAGCAGTACTTC. Using reference TRBV18 and TRBJ2-7 for the parts outside the CDR3, the full variable domain is NAGVMQNPRHLVRRRGQEARLRCSPMKGHSHVYWYRQLPEEGLKFMVYLQKENIIDESGMPKERFSAEFPKEGPSILRIQQVVRGDSAAYFCASSPPGTGVLYEQYFGPGTRLTVT.

The chain combines TRBV6-1 with TRBJ1-1; no clear D. This CDR3 region has 13 residues. Germline V gene data show CDR1 as MNHNS and CDR2 as SASEGT. The ends were cut back, 6 bases at V and 3 bases at J, with 11 bases in the middle. This chain's CDR3 is CASRIHSDTEAFF. The DNA of the CDR3 is TGTGCCAGCAGAATTCACAGTGACACTGAAGCTTTCTTT.

The V and J genes are TRBV6-4 and TRBJ2-2, with 7 bases that match TRBD1. Per the germline V gene, CDR1 is MRHNA and CDR2 is SNTAGT. V was pared by 4 bases and J by 6 bases, with 2 bases of the junction left unmatched. The CDR3 sequence is 13 residues long. CDR3 sequence reads: CASSGGQPGELFF. Here the CDR3 DNA reads TGTGCCAGCAGTGGGGGACAGCCCGGGGAGCTGTTTTTT.

The chain employs TRBV16 and TRBJ1-2; D remains ambiguous. V shed 0 bases and J shed 4 bases, with 3 bases lying between them. CDR3 length: 12 amino acids. CDR1 and CDR2 from the germline V gene are KGHSY and FQNENV. The CDR3 DNA reads as TGTGCCAGCAGCCAATCGGGCTATGGCTACACCTTC. Translation gives CASSQSGYGYTF.

The chain combines TRBV5-1 with TRBJ2-5, with D possibly matching TRBD2 (6 bases). Per the germline V gene, CDR1 is SGHRS and CDR2 is YFSETQ. Deletions cut 0 bases from V and 3 bases from J, with 6 bases between. This CDR3 is built from 13 residues. CDR3 coding DNA: TGCGCCAGCAGCTTGGGGAGGGAAGAGACCCAGTACTTC. It yields the protein CASSLGREETQYF.

This clone was seen a single time. V gene TRBV7-8 combines with J gene TRBJ1-5; TRBD1 is a possible D gene (5 bases). The germline V gene has CDR1 SGHVS and CDR2 FQNEAQ. The CDR3 length is 15 residues. With 5 bases removed from V and 3 bases from J, the gap between germline ends came to 14 bases. The CDR3 protein is CASSRQGALNQPQHF. The CDR3 region has the DNA TGTGCCAGCAGCCGCCAGGGAGCCCTCAATCAGCCCCAGCATTTT.

The chain employs TRBV19 and TRBJ2-7; TRBD1 might be the D (6 bases). V lost 6 bases and J lost 2, with 26 bases in between. Germline V gives CDR1 LNHDA, CDR2 SQIVND (reference sequence). This CDR3 is built from 18 residues. As DNA, the CDR3 is TGTGCCAGTAGCATACAAGGGGACACCGGCAGCCAAACCTACGAGCAGTACTTC. The encoded protein is CASSIQGDTGSQTYEQYF.

This clone was seen just once. CDR3 sequence reads: CASSFSGETQYF. CDR3 sequence (DNA): TGCGCCAGCAGCTTTTCAGGGGAGACCCAGTACTTC. The genes are TRBV5-1 and TRBJ2-5, with TRBD1 as a possible D gene (5 bases). This CDR3 comprises 12 residues. Trimming stripped 2 bases from V and 5 bases from J, with 7 bases between. CDR1 and CDR2 (germline): SGHRS, YFSETQ.

V usage is TRBV19 and J usage is TRBJ2-2, with a tentative D call TRBD2 (6 bases). This CDR3 is built from 15 residues. The ends were cut back, 4 bases at V and 1 base at J, with 10 bases in the middle. Germline V gene sequence: CDR1 LNHDA, CDR2 SQIVND (reference sequence). CDR3 sequence: CASSSASVNTGELFF. CDR3 coding DNA: TGTGCCAGTAGTAGCGCTAGCGTGAACACCGGGGAGCTGTTTTTT. Variable domain in full (rest from reference TRBV19 and TRBJ2-2): DGGITQSPKYLFRKEGQNVTLSCEQNLNHDAMYWYRQDPGQGLRLIYYSQIVNDFQKGDIAEGYSVSREKKESFPLTVTSAQKNPTAFYLCASSSASVNTGELFFGEGSRLTVL.

The V and J genes are TRBV29-1 and TRBJ2-1; 8 bases map to TRBD2. J lost 2 bases, V lost 4 bases, and 1 base had no gene match. The CDR3 spans 13 residues. Germline values: CDR1 SQVTM, CDR2 ANQGSEA. The CDR3 protein is CSVGGLAYNEQFF. In DNA form, the CDR3 reads TGCAGCGTTGGGGGACTAGCCTACAATGAGCAGTTCTTC.

The rearrangement links TRBV2 to TRBJ1-1; unclear D gene. Germline V lookup: CDR1 SNHLY, CDR2 FYNNEI. The CDR3 is 13 amino acids. Trimming removed 3 bases from V and 3 bases from J, with 8 bases in between. The CDR3 bases are TGTGCCAGCAGTGAGGTTGGAGACACTGAAGCTTTCTTT. This gives the protein CASSEVGDTEAFF.

The rearrangement joins TRBV5-1 to TRBJ1-1; D is ambiguous. This CDR3 is 14 amino acids long. The germline V gene has CDR1 SGHRS and CDR2 YFSETQ. With 4 bases removed from V and 7 bases from J, the gap between germline ends came to 17 bases. The CDR3 DNA follows: TGCGCCAGCAGCCCTCTGGTGTCTGCCCTTGAAGCTTTCTTT. Protein sequence: CASSPLVSALEAFF. The full variable domain, its missing parts supplied by reference TRBV5-1 and TRBJ1-1, is KAGVTQTPRYLIKTRGQQVTLSCSPISGHRSVSWYQQTPGQGLQFLFEYFSETQRNKGNFPGRFSGRQFSNSRSEMNVSTLELGDSALYLCASSPLVSALEAFFGQGTRLTVV.

This chain connects TRBV19 to TRBJ2-2, with D possibly TRBD2 on 7 matching bases. V was cut by 7 bases and J by 4 bases, with 16 bases left in between. The CDR3 is made up of 15 amino acids. The V gene's germline CDR1 is LNHDA and CDR2 SQIVND (reference sequence). The CDR3 region has the DNA TGTGCCAGTATAAAGGGAGGGGGTAGCACCGGGGAGCTGTTTTTT. It translates to CASIKGGGSTGELFF.

This clone was picked up a small number of times. The J gene is TRBJ1-2, the V gene TRBV7-8, with 7 nucleotides matching TRBD1. This CDR3 is 15 amino acids long. Germline CDR1 and CDR2: SGHVS and FQNEAQ. The junction had 7 bases not matched to a gene; V was cut back by 6 bases and J by 0 bases. The CDR3 is CASSPRDSANYGYTF. The CDR3 DNA reads as TGTGCCAGCAGTCCCCGGGACAGCGCTAACTATGGCTACACCTTC.

The chain couples TRBV7-2 to TRBJ2-7; the D is unclear. Germline V gives CDR1 SGHTA, CDR2 FQGNSA. The CDR3 is 13 amino acids. V lost 5 bases and J 3 bases, leaving 11 bases between the germline ends. CDR3 region: CASSLEPGYEQYF. The CDR3 coding sequence is TGTGCCAGCAGCCTAGAACCCGGCTACGAGCAGTACTTC.

This chain links TRBV2 with TRBJ2-1; weak D call: TRBD1 (6 bases). Trimming took 11 bases from V and 9 from J, leaving 20 bases between them. Germline loops: CDR1 SNHLY, CDR2 FYNNEI. The CDR3 covers 13 residues. The CDR3 region has the DNA TGTGCCGGAAGGGGTCTCCTAGGGGGTGAGCAGTTCTTC. Protein sequence: CAGRGLLGGEQFF.

The chain combines TRBV18 with TRBJ2-1, with 9 bases fitting TRBD1. Germline lookup yields CDR1 KGHSH and CDR2 LQKENI. Trimming removed 1 base from V and 4 bases from J; junction bases left unmatched: 2. This CDR3 is 15 amino acids long. DNA of the CDR3: TGTGCCAGCTCACCACGGGGGACAGGGTACAATGAGCAGTTCTTC. This codes for CASSPRGTGYNEQFF.

The chain links TRBV11-2 to TRBJ1-1; 10 positions agree with TRBD1. Losses at the gene ends were 5 bases for V and 4 bases for J; bases not matched to a gene: 10. In germline, CDR1 is SGHAT, CDR2 FQNNGV. The CDR3 has 16 amino acids. This chain's CDR3 is CASSPSGTGARTEAFF. CDR3 bases: TGTGCCAGCAGCCCCTCCGGGACAGGGGCCCGCACTGAAGCTTTCTTT.